What follows is one T cell receptor beta chain and its context. Sequencing was performed with immunoSEQ multiplex PCR; in TCRdb, only in-frame clones are kept and a portion is missing. Altogether 100,000 to 150,000 clones are present, over 75% being singletons, with the ten largest covering about 7%. V shed 5 bases, J shed 8 bases, and the junction held 5 bases outside the gene matches. The germline V gene has CDR1 DFQATT and CDR2 SNEGSKA (reference sequence). This CDR3 has 11 residues. This record comes from a study of blood T cell repertoires in COVID-19. This sequence was found in a man older than 75 with active or convalescent COVID-19. Sequencing used peripheral blood. This rearrangement joins TRBV20-1 to TRBJ1-1, with TRBD1 matching 7 bases. The CDR3 region is CSASTGEEAFF. DNA for the CDR3: TGCAGTGCTTCTACAGGGGAAGAAGCTTTCTTT.